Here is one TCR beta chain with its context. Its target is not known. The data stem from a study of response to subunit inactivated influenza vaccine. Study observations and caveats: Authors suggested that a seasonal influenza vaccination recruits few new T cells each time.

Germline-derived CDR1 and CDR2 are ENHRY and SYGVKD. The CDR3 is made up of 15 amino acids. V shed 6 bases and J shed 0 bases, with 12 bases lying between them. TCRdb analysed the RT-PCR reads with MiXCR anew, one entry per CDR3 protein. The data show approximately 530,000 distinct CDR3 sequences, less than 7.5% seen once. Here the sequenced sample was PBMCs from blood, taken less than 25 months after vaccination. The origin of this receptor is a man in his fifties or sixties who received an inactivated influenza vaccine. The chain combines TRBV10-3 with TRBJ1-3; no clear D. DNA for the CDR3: TGTGCCATCAGGGACCCGGCAGGCTCTGGAAACACCATATATTTT. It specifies CAIRDPAGSGNTIYF.